This record covers a single TCR beta chain. This sample was included in a study of blood T cell repertoires in COVID-19. Study at large: The samples span acute and convalescent COVID-19 from the United States, Italy and Spain. PBMCs, B-cell-depleted T cells, or T cells were the source of the cDNA or gDNA that made up the material.

Original methodology: Reference gene primer amplification yielded estimated nucleated cell counts. Assay: immunoSEQ multiplex PCR; the TCRdb copy retains only in-frame clones and omits some. The DNA gave D and trimming, while V, J and clone size come from that table. The sample lists more than 45,000 clones; 83% were seen once. Trimming cost V 0 bases and J 3 bases, with 22 bases left between them. The germline gives CDR1 SGHRS, CDR2 YFSETQ. This CDR3 has 19 amino acids. This chain joins TRBV5-1 and TRBJ2-1; D possibly corresponds to TRBD2 (5 bases). Sequencing input: peripheral blood. This sequence originates from a man in his forties with acute or convalescent COVID-19. CDR3 in amino acids: CASSLALFSRSDYYNEQFF. Here the CDR3 DNA reads TGCGCCAGCAGCTTGGCCCTCTTCAGTAGATCCGACTACTACAATGAGCAGTTCTTC. Full variable domain (rest looked up from reference TRBV5-1 and TRBJ2-1): KAGVTQTPRYLIKTRGQQVTLSCSPISGHRSVSWYQQTPGQGLQFLFEYFSETQRNKGNFPGRFSGRQFSNSRSEMNVSTLELGDSALYLCASSLALFSRSDYYNEQFFGPGTRLTVL.